This paragraph reports one TCR beta chain. The V segment lost 3 bases and the J segment 2 bases; nucleotides outside the gene matches: 4. Germline V lookup: CDR1 KGHDR, CDR2 SFDVKD. This CDR3 comprises 15 residues. Profiled with immunoSEQ multiplex PCR; TCRdb holds only in-frame clones, not every one. The sample records 75,000 to 100,000 clones, around 80% being singletons. This sample is drawn from a study of control samples from healthy donors and cancer patients. The sample comprised blood. This sequence was found in a man in his fifties or sixties in good health. The V call is TRBV24-1, the J call TRBJ2-7, with 9 bases fitting TRBD1. The CDR3 protein is CATSDTGGQAYEQYF. DNA for the CDR3: TGTGCCACCAGTGATACAGGGGGCCAAGCCTACGAGCAGTACTTC.